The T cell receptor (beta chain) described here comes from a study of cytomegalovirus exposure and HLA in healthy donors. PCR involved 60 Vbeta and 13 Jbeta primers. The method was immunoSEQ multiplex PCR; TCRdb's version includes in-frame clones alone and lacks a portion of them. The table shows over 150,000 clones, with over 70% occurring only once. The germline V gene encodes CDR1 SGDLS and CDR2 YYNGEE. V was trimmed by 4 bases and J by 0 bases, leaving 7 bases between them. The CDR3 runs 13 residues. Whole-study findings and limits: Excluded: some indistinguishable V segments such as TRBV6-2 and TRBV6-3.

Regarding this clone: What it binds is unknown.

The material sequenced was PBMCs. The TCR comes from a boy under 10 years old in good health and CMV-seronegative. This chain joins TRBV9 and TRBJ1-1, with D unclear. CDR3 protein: CASSSRMNTEAFF. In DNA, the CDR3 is TGTGCCAGCAGCTCCAGAATGAACACTGAAGCTTTCTTT.